The clone carrying this TCR beta chain was seen only a few times. Antigen: not known. The data stem from a study of T cell repertoires in cytomegalovirus infection. In the study overall: In the study, CMV epitopes included recently identified HLA-C-restricted and well-studied HLA-B-restricted ones. Regarding the study as a whole: It was HLA-C-restricted CMV-specific TCR beta clonotypes that dominated the response ex vivo.

Via MiXCR, TCRdb re-called the reads, giving one row per CDR3 protein. Found here are some 700,000 distinct CDR3 sequences, about 33% of them singletons; the top ten hold roughly 20%. Per germline, CDR1 LNHDA and CDR2 SQIVND (reference sequence). The CDR3 consists of 17 residues. The V segment lost 3 bases and the J segment 1 base; nucleotides outside the gene matches: 6. The sample in question was cultured PBMCs, obtained from culture after CMV antigen stimulation. The TCR was taken from a human donor in good health (CMV status not recorded). Some clones in this sample may be carry-over from other donors' samples. The chain uses TRBV19 and TRBJ2-4, with TRBD2 identical over 10 bases. The CDR3 spells CASSIPTSGTAKNIQYF. CDR3 nucleotides: TGTGCCAGTAGTATCCCAACTAGCGGGACGGCCAAAAACATTCAGTACTTC.